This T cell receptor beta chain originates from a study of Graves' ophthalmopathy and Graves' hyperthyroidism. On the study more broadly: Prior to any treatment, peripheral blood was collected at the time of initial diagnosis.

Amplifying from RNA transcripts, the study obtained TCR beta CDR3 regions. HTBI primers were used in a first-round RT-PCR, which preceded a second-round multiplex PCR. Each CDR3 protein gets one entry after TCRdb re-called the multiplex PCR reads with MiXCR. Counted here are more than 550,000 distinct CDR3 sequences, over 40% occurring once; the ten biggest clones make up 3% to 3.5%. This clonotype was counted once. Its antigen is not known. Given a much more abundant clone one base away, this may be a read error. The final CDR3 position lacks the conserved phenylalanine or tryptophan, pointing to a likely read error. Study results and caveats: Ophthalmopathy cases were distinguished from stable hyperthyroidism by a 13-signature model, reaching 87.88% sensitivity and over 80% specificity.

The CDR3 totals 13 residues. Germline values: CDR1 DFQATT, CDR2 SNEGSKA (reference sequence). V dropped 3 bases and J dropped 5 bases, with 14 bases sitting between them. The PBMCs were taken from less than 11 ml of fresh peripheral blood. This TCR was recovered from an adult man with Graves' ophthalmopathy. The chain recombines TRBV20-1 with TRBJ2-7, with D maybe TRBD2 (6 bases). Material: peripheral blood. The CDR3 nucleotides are TGCAGTGCTAGTGACGGGAGACTTCACGAGCAGTACTGC. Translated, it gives CSASDGRLHEQYC.